Below are 23 T cell receptor beta chains sequenced from a single sample in a study of blood T cell repertoires in COVID-19. Libraries were prepared by immunoSEQ multiplex PCR; TCRdb keeps only in-frame clonotypes and omits some of them. The repertoire includes over 150,000 clones, around four fifths of them detected once, and 2.5% to 3.5% sits in the top ten. The sequencing sample was made of peripheral blood. These receptors all come from a man in his sixties or seventies with acute or convalescent COVID-19.

The chain couples TRBV7-9 to TRBJ1-3; 8 bases match TRBD1. The CDR3 is made up of 14 amino acids. Per germline, CDR1 SEHNR and CDR2 FQNEAQ (reference sequence). Losses at the gene ends were 5 bases for V and 2 bases for J; bases not matched to a gene: 2. The CDR3 protein is CASSRTGTGNTIYF. CDR3 coding DNA: TGTGCCAGCAGCCGGACAGGGACTGGAAACACCATATATTTT.

The chain couples TRBV5-1 to TRBJ2-1; a weak D match, TRBD1 (6 bases). Per germline, CDR1 SGHRS and CDR2 YFSETQ. The length of the CDR3 is 16 residues. V gave up 0 bases and J gave up 6 bases, with 16 bases separating them. In DNA, the CDR3 is TGCGCCAGCAGCTTGGGGACAGAAACCGTGGTCAATGAGCAGTTCTTC. Protein sequence: CASSLGTETVVNEQFF.

V is TRBV15 and J is TRBJ1-2; D perhaps matches TRBD1 (5 bases). The V end was cut by 0 bases, the J end by 4 bases, with 9 bases between. Germline V gives CDR1 LNHNV, CDR2 YYDKDF (reference sequence). The CDR3 contains 14 residues. CDR3 in amino acids: CATSREGGGYGYTF. The CDR3 DNA follows: TGTGCCACCAGCAGAGAGGGGGGAGGCTATGGCTACACCTTC.

The chain joins TRBV28 to TRBJ2-7, with TRBD1 identical over 8 bases. This CDR3 contains 15 residues. Germline CDR1 and CDR2: MDHEN and SYDVKM. The V gene end was trimmed by 1 base and the J gene end by 5 bases; junction bases not matched to a gene: 7. CDR3 nucleotide sequence: TGTGCCAGCAGTTTATCAGGACAGGGTGGCGACGAGCAGTACTTC. Translation: CASSLSGQGGDEQYF.

V and J are TRBV7-9 and TRBJ2-7; D is ambiguous. V was shortened by 10 bases and J by 3 bases, with 4 bases between the two germline ends. CDR1 is SEHNR, CDR2 FQNEAQ, per germline (reference sequence). This CDR3 is built from 9 residues. Written as DNA, the CDR3 is TGTGCCACCGGCTACGAGCAGTACTTC. It encodes CATGYEQYF.

V usage is TRBV5-3 and J usage is TRBJ1-1, with TRBD1 as a possible D gene (5 bases). TRBV5-3 is noted as an ORF with a role that remains uncertain. CDR3 size: 17 residues. The ends were cut back, 1 base at V and 6 bases at J, with 22 bases in the middle. CDR3 in amino acids: CARSLSTPTGLAAEAFF. The CDR3, as DNA: TGTGCCAGAAGCTTGAGTACCCCAACAGGTTTGGCAGCTGAAGCTTTCTTT.

The chain links TRBV25-1 to TRBJ1-2; the D is unclear. Between the trimmed V and J ends, which lost 1 base and 8 bases, there was a span of 5 bases. The germline V gene has CDR1 MGHDK and CDR2 SYGVNS. The CDR3 length is 11 residues. CDR3 coding DNA: TGTGCCAGCAGTGAATCCCGGGGCTACACCTTC. Protein sequence: CASSESRGYTF.

The J gene is TRBJ2-5, the V gene TRBV9; 12 bases are a match to TRBD2. The CDR3 consists of 19 residues. CDR1 is SGDLS, CDR2 YYNGEE, per germline. Unmatched junction bases numbered 17, after V lost 4 bases and J lost 4 bases. The CDR3 loop reads CASSPGLAGLTGFGETQYF. Here the CDR3 DNA reads TGTGCCAGCAGCCCCGGACTAGCGGGATTGACTGGTTTTGGAGAGACCCAGTACTTC.

The rearrangement joins TRBV5-1 to TRBJ1-3; 7 bases are shared with TRBD1. In germline, CDR1 is SGHRS, CDR2 YFSETQ. This CDR3 contains 15 residues. The V gene end was trimmed by 3 bases and the J gene end by 4 bases; junction bases not matched to a gene: 7. The CDR3 reads CASSSRLGQGNTIYF. The CDR3 DNA sequence: TGCGCCAGCAGCTCCAGATTGGGACAGGGAAACACCATATATTTT.

The CDR3 loop reads CASSQDGGGSDGYTF. The CDR3 bases are TGTGCCAGCAGCCAAGATGGGGGAGGCTCGGATGGCTACACCTTC. The rearrangement links TRBV4-2 to TRBJ1-2; perhaps TRBD1 as D (5 bases). The CDR3 has 15 residues. The V gene lost 0 bases and the J gene lost 6 bases, with 14 bases spanning the gap. Germline lookup yields CDR1 LGHNA and CDR2 YNFKEQ.

The CDR3 region has the DNA TGTGCCAGCAGCTTAGGACAGGGGGTCGGTAATTCACCCCTCCACTTT. Residues: CASSLGQGVGNSPLHF. The chain employs TRBV11-2 and TRBJ1-6; TRBD1 agrees at 9 bases. V gave up 1 base and J gave up 6 bases; unmatched junction bases: 4. The CDR3 sequence is 16 residues long. Germline-derived CDR1 and CDR2 are SGHAT and FQNNGV.

This clone has more than one count but fewer than ten. The V call is TRBV5-1, the J call TRBJ2-1, with 10 bases fitting TRBD2. Trimming cost V 3 bases and J 5 bases; bases outside gene matches: 5. This CDR3 is 15 amino acids long. Germline CDR1 is SGHRS and CDR2 is YFSETQ. CDR3: CASSYLAGGNNEQFF. In DNA form, the CDR3 reads TGCGCCAGCAGCTACTTAGCGGGAGGCAACAATGAGCAGTTCTTC. Together with reference TRBV5-1 and TRBJ2-1, the CDR3 gives the full variable domain: KAGVTQTPRYLIKTRGQQVTLSCSPISGHRSVSWYQQTPGQGLQFLFEYFSETQRNKGNFPGRFSGRQFSNSRSEMNVSTLELGDSALYLCASSYLAGGNNEQFFGPGTRLTVL.

Only one count was recorded for this clone. This chain joins TRBV15 and TRBJ2-6, with 7 positions matching TRBD1. Trimming took 5 bases from V and 0 from J; bases not matched to a gene: 7. The CDR3 has 17 amino acids. Germline V gene sequence: CDR1 LNHNV, CDR2 YYDKDF (reference sequence). CDR3 coding DNA: TGTGCCACCAGCTTAAGACAGGGACACTCTGGGGCCAACGTCCTGACTTTC. This sequence encodes CATSLRQGHSGANVLTF.

Notes on this clone: Other nucleotide sequences in the sample specify the same CDR3. CDR3 in DNA: TGTGCCTGGAGTGTACGGCAGGCCCTCTCCTACGAGCAGTACTTC. It specifies CAWSVRQALSYEQYF. The chain has TRBV30 and TRBJ2-7; unclear D gene. The germline V gene has CDR1 GTSNPN and CDR2 SVGIG (reference sequence). The CDR3 runs 15 residues. Trimming stripped 0 bases from V and 0 bases from J, with 12 bases between.

As regards this clone: Additional DNA sequences in this sample encode the identical CDR3. In DNA, the CDR3 is TGTGCCAGTAGGTCAGGAGGGCTGAACACTGAAGCTTTCTTT. Translated, it gives CASRSGGLNTEAFF. The chain uses TRBV19 and TRBJ1-1; D gene uncertain. Trimming took 6 bases from V and 0 from J, leaving 11 bases between them. The CDR3 has 14 amino acids. CDR1 and CDR2 from the germline V gene are LNHDA and SQIVND (reference sequence).

The chain has TRBV6-1 and TRBJ2-7; D uncertain. CDR3 length: 16 residues. The germline V gene has CDR1 MNHNS and CDR2 SASEGT. V lost 0 bases to trimming and J lost 3 bases, with 15 bases between them. As DNA, the CDR3 is TGTGCCAGCAGTGAAGCTCCTGGCGGCGTAATCTACGAGCAGTACTTC. Translating it yields CASSEAPGGVIYEQYF.

CDR3 amino acids: CASSKTGLQEKLFF. In DNA, the CDR3 is TGTGCCAGTAGTAAAACAGGGCTTCAGGAAAAACTGTTTTTT. The chain employs TRBV19 and TRBJ1-4; D possibly corresponds to TRBD1 (6 bases). The CDR3 has 14 residues. The V gene lost 4 bases and the J gene lost 8 bases, with 14 bases spanning the gap. Germline V gene data show CDR1 as LNHDA and CDR2 as SQIVND (reference sequence). Complete variable domain (other parts from reference TRBV19 and TRBJ1-4): DGGITQSPKYLFRKEGQNVTLSCEQNLNHDAMYWYRQDPGQGLRLIYYSQIVNDFQKGDIAEGYSVSREKKESFPLTVTSAQKNPTAFYLCASSKTGLQEKLFFGSGTQLSVL.

This chain joins TRBV5-5 and TRBJ1-1; TRBD1 agrees at 7 bases. There are 15 residues in the CDR3. V was clipped by 0 bases and J by 6 bases; unmatched bases: 8. Germline CDR1 SGHKS, CDR2 YYEKEE (reference sequence). CDR3 region: CASSLVEGAGSEAFF. The CDR3 nucleotides are TGTGCCAGCAGCTTGGTGGAGGGGGCAGGGTCTGAAGCTTTCTTT.

This clone was seen only a few times. The rearrangement joins TRBV6-5 to TRBJ1-2; D is ambiguous. CDR3 length equals 13 residues. V gave up 1 base and J gave up 7 bases, with 10 bases separating them. Germline CDR1 MNHEY, CDR2 SVGAGI. This chain's CDR3 is CASSYLSRPGYTF. DNA for the CDR3: TGTGCCAGCAGTTACTTGTCGCGTCCTGGCTACACCTTC.

The chain recombines TRBV12-3 or TRBV12-4 with TRBJ1-1; TRBD1 matches at 9 bases. V shed 4 bases, J shed 7 bases, and the junction held 4 bases outside the gene matches. The length of the CDR3 is 13 residues. The chain's CDR3 is CASSSTGGGEAFF. The CDR3 DNA is TGTGCCAGCAGTTCCACAGGGGGCGGTGAAGCTTTCTTT.

V is TRBV6-5 and J is TRBJ1-1; D is uncertain. The CDR3 has 13 residues. Per germline, CDR1 MNHEY and CDR2 SVGAGI. Trimming pared 6 bases from V and 0 bases from J, leaving 8 bases between. The CDR3 protein is CASSWAVNTEAFF. The CDR3 DNA sequence: TGTGCCAGCAGCTGGGCAGTGAACACTGAAGCTTTCTTT.

The CDR3 spells CASSPRQGASYEQYF. The CDR3 DNA follows: TGCGCCAGCAGCCCGAGACAGGGGGCGAGCTACGAGCAGTACTTC. The rearrangement links TRBV5-1 to TRBJ2-7, with 10 bases aligning to TRBD1. Germline loops: CDR1 SGHRS, CDR2 YFSETQ. The CDR3 is 15 amino acids. The V and J ends lost 4 bases and 3 bases, in that order; junction bases with no gene match: 7.

This clone has a handful of counts. The chain joins TRBV3-1 (or the pseudogene TRBV3-2) to TRBJ1-1; no firm D call. The CDR3 spans 16 residues. Germline V gives CDR1 LGHDT, CDR2 YNNKEL (reference sequence). Trimming took off 5 bases at V and 5 bases at J, with 21 bases between the two ends. This CDR3 is CASSLRSGSQTTEAFF. The CDR3 DNA reads as TGTGCCAGCAGCTTGCGATCAGGTTCCCAAACGACTGAAGCTTTCTTT.